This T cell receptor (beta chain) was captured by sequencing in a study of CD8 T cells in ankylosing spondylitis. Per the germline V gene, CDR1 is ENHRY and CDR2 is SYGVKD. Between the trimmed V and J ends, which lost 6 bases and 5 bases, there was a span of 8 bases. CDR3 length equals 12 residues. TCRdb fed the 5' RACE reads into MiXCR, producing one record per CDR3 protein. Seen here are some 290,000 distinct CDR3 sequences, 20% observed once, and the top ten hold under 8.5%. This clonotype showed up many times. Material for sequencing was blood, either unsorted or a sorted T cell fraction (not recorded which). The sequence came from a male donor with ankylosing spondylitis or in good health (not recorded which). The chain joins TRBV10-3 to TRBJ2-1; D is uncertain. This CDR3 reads CAIRGLDNEQFF. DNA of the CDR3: TGTGCCATCAGGGGGTTGGACAATGAGCAGTTCTTC.